The T cell receptor beta chain described here comes from a study of cytomegalovirus exposure and HLA in healthy donors. Study as a whole: Earlier sequencing of 150 million to 200 million T cells yielded approximately 120 million unique TCR beta sequences. Study-wide results and limits: Later analysis associated a missense DCLRE1C variant with TCR beta V- and J-gene trimming. As was reported, the HLA-A and HLA-B alleles of most subjects were accurately predicted from TCR beta sequences.

V lost 5 bases, J lost 4 bases, and 11 bases lay in between. The CDR3 consists of 13 residues. The germline CDR1 and CDR2 sequences are SGHTA and FQGTGA. The PCR made use of 60 Vbeta and 13 Jbeta primers. The protocol was immunoSEQ multiplex PCR, while the TCRdb copy is restricted to in-frame clones and leaves out a portion. The sample includes some 170,000 clones, roughly 82% of them seen just once. This clone was detected once. The target antigen is unknown. The sample taken for sequencing was PBMCs. The source of this sequence is a man in his forties or fifties in good health and CMV-seropositive. This rearrangement joins TRBV7-3 to TRBJ1-1; no clear D gene. The CDR3 sequence: CASSLEGSTEAFF. The CDR3 DNA follows: TGTGCCAGCAGCCTCGAAGGGAGCACTGAAGCTTTCTTT.